This T cell receptor (beta chain) is from a study of cytomegalovirus exposure and HLA in healthy donors. PCR involved 60 Vbeta and 13 Jbeta primers. TCRdb's copy holds only in-frame clones and misses some; the assay was immunoSEQ multiplex PCR. This sample has around 130,000 clones; roughly 71% occur once, and the top ten carry about 2.8%. Trimming removed 7 bases at V and 4 bases at J, with 12 bases between. This CDR3 has 13 residues. Germline CDR1 reads SNHLY; CDR2 reads FYNNEI. Study-wide results and caveats: Researchers reported in a later analysis that common viral pathogens appeared linked to several top clusters. There were a few CMV-associated chains whose specificity for CMV antigens was confirmed in vitro.

Of note for this clone: Its antigen remains unknown. Other DNA sequences in the sample encode the same CDR3.

The sequencing input was PBMCs. V gene TRBV2 combines with J gene TRBJ2-3; the D is unclear. This sequence was found in a woman between 40 and 55 years old in good health and CMV-seropositive. This CDR3 reads CASKWSEPDTQYF. The CDR3 DNA reads TGTGCCAGCAAATGGTCAGAACCAGATACGCAGTATTTT.